The 11 T cell receptor beta chains given below trace back to one sample, sequenced in a study of early T cells in non-severe SARS-CoV-2 infection. TCRdb reprocessed the 5' RACE reads with MiXCR, giving one entry per CDR3 protein. Among approximately 34,000 distinct CDR3 sequences listed, 5% to 5.5% were seen once. Sample: whole blood, taken at baseline. These receptors were obtained from an adult who was a healthcare worker with PCR-confirmed SARS-CoV-2 infection or an uninfected control (not recorded which).

This clonotype appeared a few times. The chain has TRBV9 and TRBJ1-2, with D possibly being TRBD1 (5 bases). The V gene's germline CDR1 is SGDLS and CDR2 YYNGEE. Trimming stripped 0 bases from V and 0 bases from J, with 9 bases between. The CDR3 length is 15 residues. The CDR3: CASSVGQLANYGYTF. In DNA form, the CDR3 reads TGTGCCAGCAGCGTAGGACAGTTAGCTAACTATGGCTACACCTTC. Full variable domain (rest looked up from reference TRBV9 and TRBJ1-2): DSGVTQTPKHLITATGQRVTLRCSPRSGDLSVYWYQQSLDQGLQFLIQYYNGEERAKGNILERFSAQQFPDLHSELNLSSLELGDSALYFCASSVGQLANYGYTFGSGTRLTVV.

This clonotype was seen at least ten times. The chain has TRBV11-2 and TRBJ1-2; no definite D call. This CDR3 spans 14 amino acids. Trimming cost V 4 bases and J 0 bases, with 9 bases left between them. Germline CDR1 SGHAT, CDR2 FQNNGV. The CDR3 DNA reads TGTGCCAGCAGCTACCGCACAGCTAACTATGGCTACACCTTC. The encoded protein is CASSYRTANYGYTF.

Many counts were recorded for this clonotype. This chain links TRBV18 with TRBJ2-5; D is unclear. Germline lookup yields CDR1 KGHSH and CDR2 LQKENI. The CDR3 consists of 13 residues. V lost 3 bases, J lost 2 bases, and 7 bases lay in between. The DNA for the CDR3 is TGTGCCAGCTCACCGAATCAACAAGAGACCCAGTACTTC. Protein product: CASSPNQQETQYF.

A few counts support this clonotype. The chain combines TRBV10-2 with TRBJ1-5; 8 bases are shared with TRBD1. This CDR3 has 17 residues. V was pared by 1 base and J by 5 bases, with 10 bases of the junction left unmatched. Germline lookup yields CDR1 WSHSY and CDR2 SAAADI. CDR3 nucleotides: TGCGCCAGCAGTGAGTACTGGGTCACAGGGGGGTATCAGCCCCAGCATTTT. This translates into CASSEYWVTGGYQPQHF.

The table lists this clonotype with many counts. The genes are TRBV2 and TRBJ2-1, with a weak D call TRBD2 (7 bases). Trimming took 3 bases from V and 13 from J, leaving 16 bases between them. Germline CDR1 SNHLY, CDR2 FYNNEI. The CDR3 has 13 residues. The CDR3 DNA is TGTGCCAGCAGTGAGGATGTCGGGGGGCACCAGTTCTTC. Translating it yields CASSEDVGGHQFF.

In this sample, this clonotype turned up many times. The chain has TRBV20-1 and TRBJ2-3; D is possibly TRBD1 (5 bases). The CDR3 runs to 12 residues. Trimming removed 3 bases at V and 5 bases at J, with 9 bases between. The germline V gene has CDR1 DFQATT and CDR2 SNEGSKA (reference sequence). The CDR3 DNA reads as TGCAGTGCTAGGACCCAGGGAGATACGCAGTATTTT. Its protein is CSARTQGDTQYF.

J is TRBJ2-7 and V is TRBV6-1; D possibly corresponds to TRBD1 (6 bases). Germline lookup yields CDR1 MNHNS and CDR2 SASEGT. The CDR3 is 13 residues long. V was trimmed by 4 bases and J by 2 bases, leaving 9 bases between them. The CDR3 DNA follows: TGTGCCAGCAGTGTCCGGGACACCTACGAGCAGTACTTC. This codes for CASSVRDTYEQYF.

This clonotype was counted ten times or more. The chain carries TRBV10-1 and TRBJ2-1, with 13 nucleotides matching TRBD2. The germline gives CDR1 WNHNN, CDR2 SYGVQD (reference sequence). The trim removed 5 bases at V and 8 bases at J, leaving 3 bases unmatched. This CDR3 region has 14 residues. CDR3 bases: TGCGCCAGCAGTCAGGGACTAGCGGGATATGAGCAGTTCTTC. Translation: CASSQGLAGYEQFF.

This clonotype was detected ten times or more. The CDR3 spells CASSEDRITSGRDSTDTQYF. The CDR3 DNA follows: TGTGCCAGCAGTGAAGATCGTATCACTAGCGGGAGGGACAGCACAGATACGCAGTATTTT. The chain joins TRBV2 to TRBJ2-3; TRBD2 agrees at 13 bases. The V and J ends lost 1 base and 0 bases, in that order; junction bases with no gene match: 10. The CDR3 has 20 amino acids. CDR1 and CDR2 from the germline V gene are SNHLY and FYNNEI.

To note about this clonotype: A junction boundary mismatches the germline segment, possibly from a read error. The CDR3 loop reads CASSRGLAPYTQYF. The DNA of the CDR3 is TGTGCTAGCAGCCGGGGACTGGCCCCCTATACGCAGTATTTT. V is TRBV7-7 and J is TRBJ2-3; possible D gene TRBD2, 6 bases. CDR3 length equals 14 residues. Germline loops: CDR1 SSHAT, CDR2 FNYEAQ (reference sequence).

In its sample, this clonotype was seen many times. The chain carries TRBV20-1 and TRBJ2-4, with TRBD2 matching over 8 bases. The CDR3 is made up of 14 amino acids. Trimming removed 4 bases from V and 3 bases from J; junction bases left unmatched: 5. The germline gives CDR1 DFQATT, CDR2 SNEGSKA (reference sequence). The CDR3 reads CSANAGGSKNIQYF. As DNA, the CDR3 is TGCAGTGCTAATGCGGGAGGTAGCAAAAACATTCAGTACTTC.